This TCR beta chain stems from a study of T-cell memory formation after mild COVID-19. Study-wide points: Cross-reactive memory seemingly joined, as some responding clones were found in pre-infection memory. For contracting clones, CD4+ ones sat mainly in CM and EM, CD8+ in EMRA. Clones that contracted from day 15 to 85 were balanced CD4/CD8, while later expanders leaned CD4+.

Using constant-segment primers, 5'RACE produced TCR alpha and TCR beta cDNA libraries carrying sample barcodes and UMIs. Using its own MiXCR run on the 5' RACE reads, TCRdb lists one record per CDR3 protein. Of around 310,000 distinct CDR3 sequences listed, around a sixth are singletons. Germline loops: CDR1 SGHDT, CDR2 YYEEEE. V was trimmed by 4 bases and J by 3 bases, leaving 10 bases between them. CDR3 length equals 13 residues. This clonotype was observed a few times. Its matching antigen is unknown. This chain uses TRBV5-6 with TRBJ2-5; D gene unclear. This sequence was found in a man aged 18 to 30 who had mild COVID-19 (a few samples of this study predate the infection). Cell type and time point are not known. Input material: PBMCs or a T cell subset sorted from them (not recorded which). The CDR3 is CASSPGPEETQYF. For the CDR3, the DNA is TGTGCCAGCAGCCCCGGGCCGGAAGAGACCCAGTACTTC.